These 31 T cell receptor beta chains originate from one sample sequenced in a study of breast tumors, draining lymph nodes, adjacent tissues listed by TCRdb under 2016. Receptors were amplified or captured by multiplex PCR. TCRdb shows the sequencer as Illumina HiSeq 2000. TCRdb redid the processing of the public reads, applying fastp at Q25 and MiXCR, and retained in-frame beta chains. CDR3 protein sequences are deduplicated, and each keeps its most common genes and DNA. The sample contains 150,000 to 200,000 distinct CDR3 sequences, around 35% of them found a single time. The ten most abundant clones make up around 3.5% of the sample. Lymph node samples were obtained from the axillary draining lymph nodes of breast cancer patients. Source material: axillary lymph node tissue. The receptor source for this set is a female donor with breast cancer. Some clones in this sample may be carry-over from other donors' samples.

This clonotype came up many times. The chain carries TRBV6-2 or TRBV6-3 and TRBJ2-7; D ambiguous. Between the trimmed V and J ends, which lost 4 bases and 5 bases, there was a span of 12 bases. Germline V gives CDR1 MNHEY, CDR2 SVGEGT. This CDR3 region has 13 residues. CDR3 sequence reads: CASSWKTPHEQYF. The CDR3 region has the DNA TGTGCCAGCAGTTGGAAGACCCCCCACGAGCAGTACTTC.

J is TRBJ1-1 and V is TRBV5-1; 9 bases are a match to TRBD1. The CDR3 loop spans 16 amino acids. The germline V gene has CDR1 SGHRS and CDR2 YFSETQ. Unmatched junction bases numbered 10, after V lost 4 bases and J lost 3 bases. The CDR3 here is CASSRTGTGFDTEAFF. The CDR3 nucleotides are TGCGCCAGCAGCCGTACCGGGACAGGGTTTGACACTGAAGCTTTCTTT.

Points on this clonotype: This may stem from a read error, because a much larger clone lies one nucleotide away. CDR3 sequence reads: CASSLGGGLGWIQETQYF. The CDR3 bases are TGCGCCAGCAGCTTGGGAGGGGGCCTTGGGTGGATCCAAGAGACCCAGTACTTC. This chain uses TRBV5-1 with TRBJ2-5, with 7 positions matching TRBD1. Per the germline V gene, CDR1 is SGHRS and CDR2 is YFSETQ. This CDR3 is 18 amino acids long. V lost 0 bases and J lost 1; bases outside the gene matches: 12.

This clonotype was counted at least ten times. The chain has TRBV27 and TRBJ2-3; 8 nucleotides align to TRBD2. The CDR3 spans 17 residues. Germline V lookup: CDR1 MNHEY, CDR2 SMNVEV (reference sequence). V was clipped by 5 bases and J by 0 bases; unmatched bases: 10. In DNA form, the CDR3 reads TGTGCCAGCAGTCGAAATAGAGCGGGGGCTAGCACAGATACGCAGTATTTT. It translates to CASSRNRAGASTDTQYF.

The rearrangement joins TRBV7-9 to TRBJ1-2; tentatively, D is TRBD1 (6 bases). Trimming cost V 6 bases and J 8 bases, with 19 bases left between them. The length of the CDR3 is 14 residues. CDR1 and CDR2 from the germline V gene are SEHNR and FQNEAQ (reference sequence). CDR3 sequence: CASRRGSFGLGYTF. The CDR3 nucleotides read TGTGCCAGCAGGAGGGGGTCGTTCGGCTTGGGCTACACCTTC. The whole variable domain, remainder taken from reference TRBV7-9 and TRBJ1-2, is DTGVSQNPRHKITKRGQNVTFRCDPISEHNRLYWYRQTLGQGPEFLTYFQNEAQLEKSRLLSDRFSAERPKGSFSTLEIQRTEQGDSAMYLCASRRGSFGLGYTFGSGTRLTVV.

This clonotype has ten or more counts. The chain joins TRBV19 to TRBJ1-4; 7 nucleotides align to TRBD1. In germline, CDR1 is LNHDA, CDR2 SQIVND (reference sequence). The V and J ends lost 6 bases and 8 bases, in that order; junction bases with no gene match: 9. The CDR3 consists of 14 residues. The CDR3 loop is CASRTQGIVEKLFF. The CDR3, as DNA: TGTGCCAGTAGAACACAGGGGATAGTCGAAAAACTGTTTTTT.

In its sample, this clonotype was seen many times. The chain combines TRBV7-8 with TRBJ1-3; no clear D. Germline V gene lookup returns CDR1 SGHVS and CDR2 FQNEAQ. Trimming cost V 1 base and J 3 bases, with 7 bases left between them. This CDR3 comprises 14 residues. The CDR3 loop reads CASSLVRDGNTIYF. In DNA form, the CDR3 reads TGTGCCAGCAGCTTAGTGAGGGATGGAAACACCATATATTTT.

This clonotype was recorded many times. This chain uses TRBV20-1 with TRBJ1-5; D is possibly TRBD1 (6 bases). The germline V and J ends were trimmed by 5 bases and 3 bases, with 17 bases remaining between them. The CDR3 is 15 amino acids. CDR1 and CDR2 (germline): DFQATT, SNEGSKA (reference sequence). The CDR3 DNA reads as TGCAGTGCTGAACAGGGTCTCGGGAACAATCAGCCCCAGCATTTT. It translates to CSAEQGLGNNQPQHF.

This clonotype has just a few counts. The chain couples TRBV28 to TRBJ2-1; 7 bases match TRBD2. J gave up 2 bases and V 8 bases, and 12 bases lay outside the gene matches. Germline CDR1 and CDR2: MDHEN and SYDVKM. The CDR3 is 16 amino acids. The CDR3 DNA reads TGTGCCAGCCAGCCTCGACTCGGGGGGACCTACAATGAGCAGTTCTTC. Translated, it gives CASQPRLGGTYNEQFF. Supplemented by reference TRBV28 and TRBJ2-1, the full variable domain reads DVKVTQSSRYLVKRTGEKVFLECVQDMDHENMFWYRQDPGLGLRLIYFSYDVKMKEKGDIPEGYSVSREKKERFSLILESASTNQTSMYLCASQPRLGGTYNEQFFGPGTRLTVL.

This clonotype was observed many times. The CDR3 nucleotides are TGCGCCAGCAGCCAAGGACTCAACGCGGAGCTGTTTTTT. As protein: CASSQGLNAELFF. V gene TRBV4-3 combines with J gene TRBJ2-2, with unresolved D. Germline V gene sequence: CDR1 LGHNA, CDR2 YSLEER. Trimming took 1 base from V and 10 from J, leaving 10 bases between them. The CDR3 runs 13 residues.

In this sample, this clonotype turned up many times. This CDR3 is CASSSPWVQETQYF. Written as DNA, the CDR3 is TGTGCCAGCAGCTCCCCATGGGTACAAGAGACCCAGTACTTC. The chain combines TRBV11-2 with TRBJ2-5, with D unclear. Trimming left V 4 bases short and J 2 bases short, with 11 bases between. The germline V gene has CDR1 SGHAT and CDR2 FQNNGV. This CDR3 has 14 residues. Using reference TRBV11-2 and TRBJ2-5 for the parts outside the CDR3, the full variable domain is EAGVAQSPRYKIIEKRQSVAFWCNPISGHATLYWYQQILGQGPKLLIQFQNNGVVDDSQLPKDRFSAERLKGVDSTLKIQPAKLEDSAVYLCASSSPWVQETQYFGPGTRLLVL.

Ten or more counts support this clonotype. DNA of the CDR3: TGCGCCAGCAGTGATGGGGGTCTCCCAGGCAAATTCAATGAGCAGTTCTTC. Translated: CASSDGGLPGKFNEQFF. J is TRBJ2-1 and V is TRBV10-1; D may match TRBD1 or TRBD2 (5 bases each). Per germline, CDR1 WNHNN and CDR2 SYGVQD (reference sequence). This CDR3 is built from 17 residues. Trimming removed 3 bases at V and 6 bases at J, with 21 bases between.

With respect to this clonotype: A read error is possible here, since a much larger clone lies one base away. The rearrangement joins TRBV6-1 to TRBJ2-7; no reliable D call. The CDR3 is 12 residues long. V was shortened by 7 bases and J by 3 bases, with 10 bases between the two germline ends. Germline CDR1 reads MNHNS; CDR2 reads SASEGT. This CDR3 is CASKPDLYEQYF. CDR3 nucleotides: TGTGCCAGCAAGCCGGACCTCTACGAGCAGTACTTC.

Ten or more counts support this clonotype. J is TRBJ1-2 and V is TRBV5-8, with 7 bases identical to TRBD1. The CDR3 consists of 16 residues. The junction had 9 bases not matched to a gene; V was cut back by 4 bases and J by 0 bases. The germline V gene encodes CDR1 SGHTS and CDR2 YDEGEE. The CDR3 region is CASSPGTVFTNYGYTF. CDR3 coding DNA: TGTGCCAGCAGCCCCGGGACAGTATTTACTAACTATGGCTACACCTTC. Full variable domain (outside the CDR3, taken from reference TRBV5-8 and TRBJ1-2): EAGVTQSPTHLIKTRGQQATLRCSPISGHTSVYWYQQALGLGLQFLLWYDEGEERNRGNFPPRFSGRQFPNYSSELNVNALELEDSALYLCASSPGTVFTNYGYTFGSGTRLTVV.

V gene TRBV9 combines with J gene TRBJ1-4; 7 positions match TRBD1. The CDR3 spans 16 residues. V trimming: 5 bases; J trimming: 7 bases; junction bases outside the gene matches: 14. The germline V gene has CDR1 SGDLS and CDR2 YYNGEE. CDR3 region: CASSRGQVAEGEKLFF. As DNA, the CDR3 is TGTGCCAGCAGTCGCGGACAGGTGGCGGAGGGTGAAAAACTGTTTTTT. Supplemented by reference TRBV9 and TRBJ1-4, the full variable domain reads DSGVTQTPKHLITATGQRVTLRCSPRSGDLSVYWYQQSLDQGLQFLIQYYNGEERAKGNILERFSAQQFPDLHSELNLSSLELGDSALYFCASSRGQVAEGEKLFFGSGTQLSVL.

This clonotype was counted many times. V and J are TRBV6-2 or TRBV6-3 and TRBJ2-7; TRBD2 agrees at 9 bases. Germline V CDR1 and CDR2: MNHEY, SVGEGT. V was clipped by 6 bases and J by 3 bases; unmatched bases: 6. The CDR3 is made up of 14 amino acids. In DNA, the CDR3 is TGTGCCAGCAGACGCCGACTAGCGGACTACGAGCAGTACTTC. Its protein product is CASRRRLADYEQYF.

This clonotype was picked up many times. This sequence joins TRBV15 and TRBJ2-7, with D possibly matching TRBD2 (5 bases). The germline V gene has CDR1 LNHNV and CDR2 YYDKDF (reference sequence). The CDR3 covers 17 residues. With 5 bases removed from V and 1 base from J, the gap between germline ends came to 21 bases. DNA of the CDR3: TGTGCCACCAGCGAGAAGGGTAGGGCAGCGGATTCCTACGAGCAGTACTTC. This translates into CATSEKGRAADSYEQYF.

The rearrangement uses TRBV9 and TRBJ2-5; a weak D match, TRBD2 (6 bases). With 10 bases removed from V and 5 bases from J, the gap between germline ends came to 21 bases. The CDR3 covers 14 residues. Germline loops: CDR1 SGDLS, CDR2 YYNGEE. In DNA form, the CDR3 reads TGTGCCTGCTCGCCGGGCTTCGGAGGGGAGACCCAGTACTTC. Encoded protein: CACSPGFGGETQYF.

This clonotype was counted many times. This chain uses TRBV28 with TRBJ2-2; D uncertain. The CDR3 length is 13 residues. Germline CDR1 reads MDHEN; CDR2 reads SYDVKM. With 11 bases removed from V and 0 bases from J, the gap between germline ends came to 10 bases. This CDR3 reads CAGSLANTGELFF. In nucleotides, the CDR3 is TGTGCCGGGTCGTTAGCGAACACCGGGGAGCTGTTTTTT. The full variable domain, in which reference TRBV28 and TRBJ2-2 provide the parts outside the CDR3, is DVKVTQSSRYLVKRTGEKVFLECVQDMDHENMFWYRQDPGLGLRLIYFSYDVKMKEKGDIPEGYSVSREKKERFSLILESASTNQTSMYLCAGSLANTGELFFGEGSRLTVL.

The table lists this clonotype with many counts. V usage is TRBV9 and J usage is TRBJ2-1; no firm D call. V was trimmed by 6 bases and J by 6 bases, leaving 13 bases between them. The CDR3 loop spans 13 amino acids. Germline CDR1 SGDLS, CDR2 YYNGEE. CDR3 sequence: CASNLATGNEQFF. CDR3 nucleotides: TGTGCCAGCAACTTAGCAACGGGCAATGAGCAGTTCTTC.

This clonotype was seen a few times. The J gene is TRBJ2-6, the V gene TRBV28, with TRBD1 identical over 8 bases. The ends lost 2 bases at V and 7 bases at J; junction bases unmatched: 10. This CDR3 spans 17 amino acids. CDR1 and CDR2 (germline): MDHEN, SYDVKM. CDR3 DNA: TGTGCCAGCAGTTTAGGCTTCGGACAGGGAAGAGCCAACGTCCTGACTTTC. Protein sequence: CASSLGFGQGRANVLTF.

This clonotype was recorded at least ten times. The J gene is TRBJ1-3, the V gene TRBV20-1, with D hard to call. The CDR3 contains 13 residues. Germline assignment: CDR1 DFQATT and CDR2 SNEGSKA (reference sequence). Deletions cut 6 bases from V and 0 bases from J, with 9 bases between. CDR3 sequence reads: CSALQGSGNTIYF. The CDR3 coding sequence is TGCAGTGCCTTACAAGGCTCTGGAAACACCATATATTTT.

This clonotype was counted at least ten times. At one boundary the junction diverges from the germline segment, which might be a read error. This chain links TRBV7-9 with TRBJ2-5; D gene uncertain. The germline V gene encodes CDR1 SEHNR and CDR2 FQNEAQ (reference sequence). The CDR3 totals 12 residues. The CDR3 nucleotides read TGTGCCAGCAGCTTCCTGCAAGGGACCCAGTACTTC. Protein sequence: CASSFLQGTQYF.

The CDR3 DNA reads as TGCGCCAGCAGCCAATCACGAGCGGGAGGGGCCCACGAGCAGTACTTC. This translates into CASSQSRAGGAHEQYF. The chain recombines TRBV4-1 with TRBJ2-7; 10 bases agree with TRBD2. This CDR3 spans 16 amino acids. V shed 2 bases, J shed 5 bases, and the junction held 9 bases outside the gene matches. Germline CDR1 MGHRA, CDR2 YSYEKL.

Note on this clonotype: This CDR3 is missing its conserved last phenylalanine or tryptophan, likely due to a read error. The DNA is omitted, as the CDR3 cannot be located on it reliably, and the CDR3 follows TCRdb's listing. The V and J genes are TRBV19 and TRBJ2-2. Germline loops: CDR1 LNHDA, CDR2 SQIVND (reference sequence). The CDR3 numbers 8 amino acids, ends counted. The chain's CDR3 is CASSSGFS.

This clonotype has a single count. J is TRBJ2-5 and V is TRBV20-1; 8 bases match TRBD2. The length of the CDR3 is 15 residues. Germline V CDR1 and CDR2: DFQATT, SNEGSKA (reference sequence). V lost 4 bases, J lost 1 base, and 8 bases stayed unmatched. The CDR3 DNA is TGCAGTGCTACGGGGGATAGCGGGACCCAAGAGACCCAGTACTTC. Its protein product is CSATGDSGTQETQYF.

This clonotype was detected ten times or more. The CDR3 loop is CDHPRRVEDEQYF. CDR3 in DNA: TGTGACCATCCCCGCAGGGTTGAGGACGAGCAGTACTTC. The rearrangement joins TRBV30 to TRBJ2-7, with D tentatively TRBD1 (5 bases). The germline gives CDR1 GTSNPN, CDR2 SVGIG (reference sequence). This CDR3 is built from 13 residues.

This chain links TRBV10-2 with TRBJ2-6; 10 nucleotides align to TRBD1. From germline, CDR1 is WSHSY and CDR2 SAAADI. The trim removed 6 bases at V and 2 bases at J, leaving 7 bases unmatched. This CDR3 has 17 amino acids. In nucleotides, the CDR3 is TGCGCCAGCAGCAGGGGGGACAGGGGAGCTGGGGCCAACGTCCTGACTTTC. As protein: CASSRGDRGAGANVLTF.

About this clonotype itself: This may be a read error: a much more frequent sequence differs by one nucleotide. The V gene is TRBV6-5, the J gene TRBJ1-4; perhaps TRBD1 as D (6 bases). The CDR3 sequence is 16 residues long. The V gene's germline CDR1 is MNHEY and CDR2 SVGAGI. V was cut by 8 bases and J by 6 bases, with 22 bases left in between. Here the CDR3 DNA reads TGTGCCAGCCGCCCCCGAGGGGACAACTCAGATGAAAAACTGTTTTTT. It encodes CASRPRGDNSDEKLFF.

This clonotype was counted between two and nine times. Being one base from a much bigger clone, this may be a read error. The chain uses TRBV20-1 and TRBJ2-7; D gene unclear. Germline CDR1 DFQATT, CDR2 SNEGSKA (reference sequence). The CDR3 runs to 14 residues. V lost 0 bases, J lost 6 bases, and 15 bases lay in between. The CDR3 reads CSARDGRRLSEQYF. The CDR3 DNA follows: TGCAGTGCTAGAGATGGCCGACGTCTTTCCGAGCAGTACTTC.

In this sample, this clonotype turned up many times. The J gene is TRBJ2-2, the V gene TRBV7-9; D not resolved. Germline CDR1 and CDR2: SEHNR and FQNEAQ (reference sequence). Trimming left V 3 bases short and J 4 bases short, with 12 bases between. This CDR3 has 15 residues. CDR3 amino acids: CASSFGAGFTGELFF. The CDR3 coding sequence is TGTGCCAGCAGCTTCGGCGCAGGTTTCACCGGGGAGCTGTTTTTT.